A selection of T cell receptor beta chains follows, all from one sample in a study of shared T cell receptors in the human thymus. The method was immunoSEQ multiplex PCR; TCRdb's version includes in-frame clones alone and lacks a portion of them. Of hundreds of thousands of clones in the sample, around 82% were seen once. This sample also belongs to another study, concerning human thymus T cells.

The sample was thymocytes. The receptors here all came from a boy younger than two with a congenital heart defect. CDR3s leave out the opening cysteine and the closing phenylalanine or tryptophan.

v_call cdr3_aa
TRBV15 ATSREGDGGEHVQPQH
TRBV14 ASSQAGRWNEQF
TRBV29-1 SAETGGKNIQY
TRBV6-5 ASRVNHSGSYEQY
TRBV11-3 ASSPTRTGLNYGYT
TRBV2 ASSLGQGREKLF
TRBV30 AWGRPPYNEQF
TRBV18 ASSLGLAGGRPDTQY
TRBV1 TSSQGASRSYNEQF
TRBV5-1 ASSLLAGYPYNEQF
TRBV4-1 ASTWRLASYEQY
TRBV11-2 ASSLAPGTGASEAF
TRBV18 ASSPSRGPRDEQF
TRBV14 ASSCGPAGLSGRPNNEQF
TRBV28 ASSSRPGTGEREKLF
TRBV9 ASSPSPDRTYEQY
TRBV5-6 ASSSGLAYEQY
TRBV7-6 ASSCDRVEMETQY
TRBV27 ASIREGRRSTDTQY
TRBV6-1 ASSESRPLDRVNQPQH
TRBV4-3 ASSPPPGLAANTGELF
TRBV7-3 ASSLSPGSQETQY
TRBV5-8 ASSEPGGQHYTNYGYT
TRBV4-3 ASSARGATNEKLF
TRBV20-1 SAFWGPGYT
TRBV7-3 ASSRRGRGTDTQY